Presented here are 27 T cell receptor beta chains from one specimen sequenced in a study of blood T cells in healthy people across ages. PCR was performed a second time for about 7 to 11 cycles using a sample-barcoded 5' primer and a J-beta primer mix. TCRdb re-derived calls from the 5' RACE reads in MiXCR, one entry per CDR3 protein. The data show about 1.6 million distinct CDR3 sequences, roughly 32% seen once. The sequencing input was blood. The source is a woman aged 25 to 39 in good health.

The chain employs TRBV5-1 and TRBJ2-2, with TRBD1 matching 7 bases. Trimming cost V 7 bases and J 0 bases; bases outside gene matches: 0. In germline, CDR1 is SGHRS, CDR2 YFSETQ. CDR3 length: 13 amino acids. The CDR3 bases are TGCGCCAGCGGGACAGCGAACACCGGGGAGCTGTTTTTT. This codes for CASGTANTGELFF.

This clonotype showed up just a few times. The chain combines TRBV7-3 with TRBJ2-7; weak D call: TRBD2 (7 bases). The DNA matches TRBJ2-5 better at its end, which makes the J call doubtful. Germline-derived CDR1 and CDR2 are SGHTA and FQGTGA. This CDR3 has 14 residues. In nucleotides, the CDR3 is TGTGCCAGCAGCCGGGGGGCTGGGTTTGAGACCCAGTACTTC. Encoded protein: CASSRGAGFETQYF.

This clonotype has at least ten counts. This rearrangement joins TRBV5-1 to TRBJ1-2, with D uncertain. The V end was cut by 0 bases, the J end by 8 bases, with 8 bases between. CDR1 is SGHRS, CDR2 YFSETQ, per germline. This CDR3 comprises 12 residues. The CDR3 spells CASSLEVGGYTF. CDR3 bases: TGCGCCAGCAGCTTGGAAGTGGGCGGCTACACCTTC.

At least ten counts were recorded for this clonotype. The CDR3 loop is CASSYGGGGSYEQYF. The CDR3 DNA reads TGTGCCAGCAGTTATGGTGGCGGGGGCTCCTACGAGCAGTACTTC. The chain is built from TRBV6-2 or TRBV6-3 and TRBJ2-7; 7 nucleotides align to TRBD2. In germline, CDR1 is MNHEY, CDR2 SVGEGT. V shed 3 bases, J shed 0 bases, and the junction held 5 bases outside the gene matches. The CDR3 covers 15 residues.

This chain uses TRBV4-2 with TRBJ2-3; D remains ambiguous. The CDR3 loop spans 16 amino acids. Germline V lookup: CDR1 LGHNA, CDR2 YNFKEQ. Trimming took off 1 base at V and 2 bases at J, with 13 bases between the two ends. CDR3 amino acids: CASSQAWAAYTDTQYF. The DNA for the CDR3 is TGTGCCAGCAGCCAAGCTTGGGCAGCCTACACAGATACGCAGTATTTT.

The chain uses TRBV7-6 and TRBJ2-1; D remains ambiguous. V lost 1 base and J 8 bases, leaving 9 bases between the germline ends. There are 13 residues in the CDR3. CDR1 SGHVS and CDR2 FNYEAQ come from the germline V gene. DNA of the CDR3: TGTGCCAGCAGCTTAGGGGTCGAATATGAGCAGTTCTTC. Translated: CASSLGVEYEQFF.

The sample holds many counts of this clonotype. The chain uses TRBV13 and TRBJ1-4; tentative D call: TRBD1 (6 bases). The CDR3 runs to 14 residues. V lost 0 bases and J 8 bases, leaving 10 bases between the germline ends. The V gene's germline CDR1 is PRHDT and CDR2 FYEKMQ (reference sequence). CDR3 nucleotide sequence: TGTGCCAGCAGCTTAGGGTCAGGGGAAGAAAAACTGTTTTTT. It specifies CASSLGSGEEKLFF.

This clonotype was recorded a few times. This sequence joins TRBV6-1 and TRBJ1-5; D is undetermined. The CDR3 covers 14 residues. Germline values: CDR1 MNHNS, CDR2 SASEGT. The germline V and J ends were trimmed by 9 bases and 0 bases, with 12 bases remaining between them. The DNA of the CDR3 is TGTGCCAGTACTGGATATTATAGCAATCAGCCCCAGCATTTT. It codes for CASTGYYSNQPQHF.

The rearrangement joins TRBV5-1 to TRBJ1-4; D is undetermined. CDR1 and CDR2 from the germline V gene are SGHRS and YFSETQ. V was trimmed by 0 bases and J by 0 bases, leaving 6 bases between them. The CDR3 extends over 15 amino acids. CDR3 nucleotide sequence: TGCGCCAGCAGCTTGGTCGGGACAACTAATGAAAAACTGTTTTTT. Protein sequence: CASSLVGTTNEKLFF.

This clonotype occurred a few times. The chain is built from TRBV5-1 and TRBJ2-1; TRBD2 matches at 15 bases. The V segment lost 4 bases and the J segment 2 bases; nucleotides outside the gene matches: 7. This CDR3 has 18 amino acids. Per germline, CDR1 SGHRS and CDR2 YFSETQ. The CDR3 is CASSTPGLAGGTYNEQFF. Written as DNA, the CDR3 is TGCGCCAGCAGCACACCGGGACTAGCGGGAGGAACCTACAATGAGCAGTTCTTC.

V gene TRBV20-1 combines with J gene TRBJ2-7, with a tentative D call TRBD2 (5 bases). The J call is uncertain, as TRBJ2-5 better fits the DNA end. The CDR3 runs 13 residues. Germline assignment: CDR1 DFQATT and CDR2 SNEGSKA (reference sequence). The CDR3 DNA follows: TGCAGTGCTAGTCGGGGTCAAACTGGGACCCAGTACTTC. Protein sequence: CSASRGQTGTQYF.

The gene calls are TRBV11-2 and TRBJ2-5, with 13 positions matching TRBD2. Trimming took 5 bases from V and 5 from J; bases not matched to a gene: 8. The CDR3 is 16 amino acids. CDR1 and CDR2 (germline): SGHAT, FQNNGV. CDR3 protein: CASSPQLAGGRETQYF. The CDR3 DNA follows: TGTGCCAGCAGCCCTCAACTAGCGGGGGGGCGTGAGACCCAGTACTTC.

This clonotype came up a few times. The CDR3 here is CASSDVGGIYGYTF. The CDR3 DNA sequence: TGTGCCAGCAGTGATGTCGGCGGAATCTATGGCTACACCTTC. The chain carries TRBV2 and TRBJ1-2, with D uncertain. The CDR3 has 14 residues. Per the germline V gene, CDR1 is SNHLY and CDR2 is FYNNEI. V was pared by 3 bases and J by 4 bases, with 12 bases between.

This clonotype was seen repeatedly, ten times or more. The chain has TRBV7-9 and TRBJ2-5; 9 bases are shared with TRBD1. Per the germline V gene, CDR1 is SEHNR and CDR2 is FQNEAQ (reference sequence). The V segment lost 5 bases and the J segment 2 bases; nucleotides outside the gene matches: 6. The CDR3 runs 15 residues. The CDR3 nucleotides are TGTGCCAGCAGCCCAAGGGACAGGGAGCAAGAGACCCAGTACTTC. This codes for CASSPRDREQETQYF. Variable domain in full (rest from reference TRBV7-9 and TRBJ2-5): DTGVSQNPRHKITKRGQNVTFRCDPISEHNRLYWYRQTLGQGPEFLTYFQNEAQLEKSRLLSDRFSAERPKGSFSTLEIQRTEQGDSAMYLCASSPRDREQETQYFGPGTRLLVL.

The genes are TRBV10-3 and TRBJ2-3, with 14 bases identical to TRBD2. The CDR3 runs to 16 residues. Germline lookup yields CDR1 ENHRY and CDR2 SYGVKD. The V segment lost 7 bases and the J segment 1 base; nucleotides outside the gene matches: 4. In DNA form, the CDR3 reads TGTGCCATCAAGGGACTAGCGGGGGATGGCACAGATACGCAGTATTTT. Translated: CAIKGLAGDGTDTQYF.

This clonotype was detected only a few times. V is TRBV20-1 and J is TRBJ2-1; D is unclear. The germline V gene has CDR1 DFQATT and CDR2 SNEGSKA (reference sequence). The CDR3 is made up of 14 amino acids. Trimming took 6 bases from V and 0 from J, leaving 12 bases between them. This CDR3 is CSAVGANSYNEQFF. DNA for the CDR3: TGCAGTGCCGTCGGCGCTAACTCCTACAATGAGCAGTTCTTC.

The genes are TRBV9 and TRBJ1-2; D is possibly TRBD1 (5 bases). The CDR3 has 16 amino acids. The germline V gene encodes CDR1 SGDLS and CDR2 YYNGEE. Deletions cut 3 bases from V and 1 base from J, with 16 bases between. The CDR3 DNA reads TGTGCCAGCAGCGCTCACCGGGACGGGAATAACTATGGCTACACCTTC. It specifies CASSAHRDGNNYGYTF.

The chain uses TRBV12-3 or TRBV12-4 and TRBJ2-4; D is unresolved. Trimming removed 5 bases at V and 13 bases at J, with 12 bases between. The CDR3 extends over 11 amino acids. The CDR3: CASSLASKQYF. In DNA form, the CDR3 reads TGTGCCAGCAGTCTCGCTAGTAAGCAGTACTTC.

This chain connects TRBV6-4 to TRBJ2-3; D is ambiguous. Per germline, CDR1 MRHNA and CDR2 SNTAGT. The CDR3 contains 15 residues. Trimming removed 4 bases from V and 4 bases from J, with 15 bases in between. CDR3 DNA: TGTGCCAGCAGTGCGGCTAGTAGTTCTGCAGATACGCAGTATTTT. Protein product: CASSAASSSADTQYF.

J is TRBJ2-7 and V is TRBV20-1; D gene uncertain. Germline V gives CDR1 DFQATT, CDR2 SNEGSKA (reference sequence). The CDR3 is made up of 13 amino acids. V gave up 5 bases and J gave up 0 bases, with 11 bases separating them. Written as DNA, the CDR3 is TGCAGTGCTCCCTACGCCACCTCCTACGAGCAGTACTTC. Protein sequence: CSAPYATSYEQYF.

This clonotype was counted a few times. The chain uses TRBV28 and TRBJ1-2; a weak D match, TRBD1 (5 bases). V was pared by 7 bases and J by 7 bases, with 16 bases between. CDR3 length: 13 residues. Germline V gives CDR1 MDHEN, CDR2 SYDVKM. CDR3 sequence: CASTVRRDGGYTF. As DNA, the CDR3 is TGTGCCAGCACCGTCCGCAGGGATGGTGGCTACACCTTC.

This clonotype showed up just once. The CDR3 sequence is CASQGTCSSGANVLTF. CDR3 in DNA: TGCGCCAGCCAGGGGACTTGCAGCTCTGGGGCCAACGTCCTGACTTTC. The rearrangement uses TRBV5-1 and TRBJ2-6; D might be TRBD1 or TRBD2, each matching 6 bases. Trimming left V 7 bases short and J 0 bases short, with 14 bases between. The CDR3 has 16 residues. Germline V gene lookup returns CDR1 SGHRS and CDR2 YFSETQ.

J is TRBJ2-5 and V is TRBV2, with 8 bases identical to TRBD2. Germline V gene data show CDR1 as SNHLY and CDR2 as FYNNEI. The CDR3 contains 14 residues. V lost 7 bases and J lost 3; bases outside the gene matches: 7. The CDR3 is CASNGGALKETQYF. DNA of the CDR3: TGTGCCAGCAACGGGGGGGCTCTGAAAGAGACCCAGTACTTC.

The chain recombines TRBV6-6 with TRBJ2-1; D may be TRBD1 (8 bases). Germline CDR1 is MNHNY and CDR2 is SVGAGI (reference sequence). This CDR3 comprises 15 residues. The germline V and J ends were trimmed by 9 bases and 0 bases, with 15 bases remaining between them. The CDR3: CASDTGGGSYNEQFF. The CDR3 nucleotides read TGTGCCAGTGACACAGGGGGGGGCTCCTACAATGAGCAGTTCTTC.

V gene TRBV6-8 combines with J gene TRBJ1-2; D perhaps matches TRBD1 (5 bases). Germline lookup yields CDR1 MNHGY and CDR2 SAAAGT. There are 15 residues in the CDR3. V lost 6 bases and J lost 6, with 20 bases in between. The CDR3, as DNA: TGTGCCAGCAGCACCGACGGGGACCATCTAGATGGCTACACCTTC. This codes for CASSTDGDHLDGYTF.

As concerns this clonotype: A much larger clone lies one base from this, so it may be a read error. This chain joins TRBV29-1 and TRBJ2-7; 7 nucleotides agree with TRBD2. The CDR3 loop spans 13 amino acids. CDR1 is SQVTM and CDR2 is ANQGSEA in the germline V gene. V dropped 8 bases and J dropped 6; count of bases not matched to a gene: 13. This chain's CDR3 is CSPKTNSGGEQYF. CDR3 sequence (DNA): TGCAGCCCCAAGACTAACTCGGGGGGCGAGCAGTACTTC.

This clonotype was observed a handful of times. V gene TRBV30 combines with J gene TRBJ2-6, with 7 bases aligning to TRBD1. The germline V gene encodes CDR1 GTSNPN and CDR2 SVGIG (reference sequence). There are 16 residues in the CDR3. V shed 6 bases and J 0 bases; nucleotides not matched to a gene: 8. The CDR3 loop reads CACSTGPDSGANVLTF. The CDR3 coding sequence is TGTGCCTGTTCGACAGGGCCCGACTCTGGGGCCAACGTCCTGACTTTC.